This T cell receptor beta chain appears in the sequencing data of a study of cytotoxic CD8 clonotypes in ibrutinib-treated CLL. Turning to the study itself: Complete response was seen in 2 patients and partial in approximately 25; around twelve progressed and some 14 stayed remitted after a median around 68 months.

Study results and caveats: Treatment saw public clonotypes, which were uncommon, either contract or stay stable. Increased clonality at ibrutinib response gave way to a return toward baseline at progression. In comparison with age-matched healthy donors, baseline clonality was higher and tracked circulating CD8+ T-cell counts.

Note on this clone: Antigen: not known.

Here immunoSEQ multiplex PCR was the method, and the copy in TCRdb shows in-frame clones only, minus some. Seen here are 130,000 to 150,000 clones, around 93% observed once, and the top ten hold roughly 10%. Trimming removed 8 bases from V and 0 bases from J, with 14 bases in between. The CDR3 runs 15 residues. Germline CDR1 is LNHDA and CDR2 is SQIVND (reference sequence). This receptor was obtained from a human donor with chronic lymphocytic leukemia. The chain carries TRBV19 and TRBJ1-3, with TRBD1 as a possible D gene (5 bases). The sequenced sample was PBMCs, obtained after 12 months of ibrutinib treatment. The DNA for the CDR3 is TGTGCCAGTGGGACTGGAAAGAGCTCTGGAAACACCATATATTTT. This sequence encodes CASGTGKSSGNTIYF.